Below, 19 T cell receptor beta chains from the same sample are listed, as sequenced in a study of cytomegalovirus exposure and HLA in healthy donors. PCR primers comprised 60 Vbeta and 13 Jbeta primers. The repertoire was sequenced with immunoSEQ multiplex PCR; TCRdb's copy has only in-frame clones and lacks some. The data show 150,000 to 250,000 clones, with around 78% seen just once and under 2% held by the top ten. Material: PBMCs. The receptors were sampled from a man aged 30 to 45 in good health and CMV-seronegative.

The chain combines TRBV27 with TRBJ2-3; 11 bases are shared with TRBD2. J lost 1 base, V lost 10 bases, and 13 bases had no gene match. Germline V gene sequence: CDR1 MNHEY, CDR2 SMNVEV (reference sequence). The CDR3 loop spans 17 amino acids. Written as DNA, the CDR3 is TGTGCCACATTCCGGGTAGCGGGAGGGCGGGGCACAGATACGCAGTATTTT. Protein product: CATFRVAGGRGTDTQYF.

The chain uses TRBV7-9 and TRBJ2-2; D not resolved. Per the germline V gene, CDR1 is SEHNR and CDR2 is FQNEAQ (reference sequence). V was trimmed by 2 bases and J by 6 bases, leaving 16 bases between them. CDR3 length: 16 residues. CDR3 loop: CASSLTRFALAGELFF. Written as DNA, the CDR3 is TGTGCCAGCAGCTTAACCCGGTTCGCGTTGGCCGGGGAGCTGTTTTTT.

The V gene is TRBV11-2, the J gene TRBJ2-7; 14 bases agree with TRBD2. The V gene end was trimmed by 3 bases and the J gene end by 1 base; junction bases not matched to a gene: 8. The length of the CDR3 is 18 residues. Germline-derived CDR1 and CDR2 are SGHAT and FQNNGV. CDR3 sequence reads: CASSFTGLAGVGSYEQYF. DNA of the CDR3: TGTGCCAGCAGCTTTACGGGACTAGCGGGAGTAGGTTCCTACGAGCAGTACTTC.

The rearrangement joins TRBV21-1 to TRBJ2-2; the D call of TRBD1 is as the table states it, not checked on the DNA. TRBV21-1 is an annotated pseudogene. The CDR3 covers 16 residues. The CDR3, as DNA: TGTGCCAGCAGCGACCGGGACAGGGTCAACACCGGGGAGCTGTTTTTT. This codes for CASSDRDRVNTGELFF.

The rearrangement joins TRBV28 to TRBJ2-1; TRBD2 aligns across 9 bases. V was clipped by 5 bases and J by 9 bases; unmatched bases: 8. CDR3 length: 14 residues. The germline V gene encodes CDR1 MDHEN and CDR2 SYDVKM. Here the CDR3 DNA reads TGTGCCAGCAGTCCACCGGGACTAGCTTTTGAGCAGTTCTTC. The encoded protein is CASSPPGLAFEQFF.

The chain has TRBV14 and TRBJ2-7; 9 bases match TRBD1. Germline CDR1 SGHDN, CDR2 FVKESK. After removal of 4 bases from V and 4 bases from J, the junction contained 8 bases not matched to a gene. CDR3 length equals 15 residues. The chain's CDR3 is CASSRTGQGRYEQYF. DNA for the CDR3: TGTGCCAGCAGCCGGACGGGACAGGGCAGGTACGAGCAGTACTTC.

The J gene is TRBJ1-2, the V gene TRBV6-5, with TRBD1 as a possible D gene (5 bases). With 5 bases removed from V and 10 bases from J, the gap between germline ends came to 14 bases. Germline-derived CDR1 and CDR2 are MNHEY and SVGAGI. The CDR3 runs to 12 residues. The CDR3 DNA reads TGTGCCAGCAGTACGGACAAGGATGTCTACACCTTC. Amino acid sequence: CASSTDKDVYTF.

The chain joins TRBV6-1 to TRBJ1-5; the match to TRBD1 covers 8 bases. Germline trimming cut 5 bases from V and 5 bases from J; bases unmatched to any gene: 2. This CDR3 region has 13 residues. CDR1 is MNHNS, CDR2 SASEGT, per germline. This CDR3 reads CASSSGGHQPQHF. The CDR3 DNA reads as TGTGCCAGCAGTTCAGGGGGCCATCAGCCCCAGCATTTT.

The chain uses TRBV28 and TRBJ2-2; no clear D. The V gene lost 6 bases and the J gene lost 6 bases, with 11 bases spanning the gap. CDR3 size: 13 residues. Germline V lookup: CDR1 MDHEN, CDR2 SYDVKM. Here the CDR3 DNA reads TGTGCCAGCAGCCTTCTAGGCCCCGGGGAGCTGTTTTTT. It specifies CASSLLGPGELFF.

This clone was found once. The chain combines TRBV7-3 with TRBJ1-1; D not resolved. Trimming cost V 5 bases and J 4 bases, with 11 bases left between them. Germline-derived CDR1 and CDR2 are SGHTA and FQGTGA. The CDR3 is 13 amino acids. The CDR3 loop reads CASSPGGSTEAFF. The CDR3 DNA sequence: TGTGCCAGCAGCCCGGGAGGTAGCACTGAAGCTTTCTTT.

The V and J genes are TRBV27 and TRBJ2-1; D possibly corresponds to TRBD1 (6 bases). Germline V gene lookup returns CDR1 MNHEY and CDR2 SMNVEV (reference sequence). The CDR3 spans 15 residues. V lost 2 bases, J lost 2 bases, and 10 bases lay in between. The CDR3 region is CASSLIGQTYNEQFF. Here the CDR3 DNA reads TGTGCCAGCAGTTTAATAGGACAGACCTACAATGAGCAGTTCTTC.

This clone was observed once. J is TRBJ2-1 and V is TRBV9; no clear D. V was shortened by 0 bases and J by 6 bases, with 10 bases between the two germline ends. This CDR3 has 14 residues. CDR1 is SGDLS and CDR2 is YYNGEE in the germline V gene. CDR3 protein: CASSVGPSGNEQFF. Written as DNA, the CDR3 is TGTGCCAGCAGCGTAGGTCCTAGTGGCAATGAGCAGTTCTTC.

This clone was recorded once. The rearrangement uses TRBV7-9 and TRBJ2-2; 8 bases map to TRBD1. The CDR3 length is 16 residues. The junction had 7 bases not matched to a gene; V was cut back by 5 bases and J by 2 bases. Germline V gives CDR1 SEHNR, CDR2 FQNEAQ (reference sequence). Here the CDR3 reads CASSHPGQDNTGELFF. The CDR3 bases are TGTGCCAGCAGCCACCCGGGACAGGACAACACCGGGGAGCTGTTTTTT.

The chain recombines TRBV9 with TRBJ2-7; the match to TRBD1 covers 9 bases. The CDR3 contains 16 residues. V lost 3 bases, J lost 0 bases, and 7 bases stayed unmatched. Germline V gene data show CDR1 as SGDLS and CDR2 as YYNGEE. CDR3 nucleotide sequence: TGTGCCAGCAGCGGACGACAGGGGGAGAGCTCCTACGAGCAGTACTTC. Its protein product is CASSGRQGESSYEQYF.

This clone has just one count. The chain employs TRBV5-1 and TRBJ2-6, with TRBD1 as a possible D gene (6 bases). The CDR3 is made up of 14 amino acids. In germline, CDR1 is SGHRS, CDR2 YFSETQ. V was shortened by 2 bases and J by 6 bases, with 9 bases between the two germline ends. The CDR3 nucleotides read TGCGCCAGCAGCTTAACAGGGACGGCCAACGTCCTGACTTTC. This gives the protein CASSLTGTANVLTF.

The chain combines TRBV6-5 with TRBJ2-2; a possible D gene is TRBD1 (5 bases). CDR3 size: 15 residues. The V and J ends lost 4 bases and 2 bases respectively, with 11 bases between them. Germline V gives CDR1 MNHEY, CDR2 SVGAGI. CDR3 in DNA: TGTGCCAGCAGTTCATTTCAGGGTAACACCGGGGAGCTGTTTTTT. Its protein product is CASSSFQGNTGELFF.

The V gene is TRBV19, the J gene TRBJ2-7, with a weak D call TRBD1 (5 bases). Germline V gene data show CDR1 as LNHDA and CDR2 as SQIVND (reference sequence). The V end lost 0 bases, the J end lost 0 bases, and 12 bases lay between the germline ends. The CDR3 runs 16 residues. CDR3 nucleotide sequence: TGTGCCAGTAGTATAGATCTGGGGCGGAGCTCCTACGAGCAGTACTTC. As protein: CASSIDLGRSSYEQYF.

The chain employs TRBV7-3 and TRBJ2-2; D possibly corresponds to TRBD2 (5 bases). The CDR3 spans 15 residues. Trimming took off 2 bases at V and 4 bases at J, with 11 bases between the two ends. Germline V gene sequence: CDR1 SGHTA, CDR2 FQGTGA. CDR3 loop: CASSLFGEGTGELFF. The CDR3 DNA reads as TGTGCCAGCAGCTTATTCGGGGAAGGCACCGGGGAGCTGTTTTTT.

The chain recombines TRBV5-1 with TRBJ2-7; D ambiguous. The CDR3 is 11 amino acids. V dropped 3 bases and J dropped 3 bases, with 4 bases sitting between them. Germline V gene data show CDR1 as SGHRS and CDR2 as YFSETQ. DNA of the CDR3: TGCGCCAGCAGCTCCTACTACGAGCAGTACTTC. It is translated as CASSSYYEQYF.